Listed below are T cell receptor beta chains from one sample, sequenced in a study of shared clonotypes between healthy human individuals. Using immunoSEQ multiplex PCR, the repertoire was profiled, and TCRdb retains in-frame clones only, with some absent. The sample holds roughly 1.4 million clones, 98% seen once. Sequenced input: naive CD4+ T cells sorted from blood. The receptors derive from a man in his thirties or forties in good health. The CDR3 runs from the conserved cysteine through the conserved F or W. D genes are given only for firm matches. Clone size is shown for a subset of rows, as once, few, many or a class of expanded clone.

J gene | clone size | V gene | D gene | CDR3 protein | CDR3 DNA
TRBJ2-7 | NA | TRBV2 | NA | CASSATGIGYEQYF | TGTGCCAGCAGTGCAACAGGGATCGGGTACGAGCAGTACTTC
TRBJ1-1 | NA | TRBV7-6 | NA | CASSSRYSKSTEAFF | TGTGCCAGCAGCTCGAGATACTCTAAAAGCACTGAAGCTTTCTTT
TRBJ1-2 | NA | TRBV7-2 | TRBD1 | CASSRGGSGGYTF | TGTGCCAGCAGCCGAGGGGGCTCGGGTGGCTACACCTTC
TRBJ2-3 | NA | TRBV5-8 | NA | CASSLDRGTDTQYF | TGTGCCAGCAGCTTGGACCGAGGCACAGATACGCAGTATTTT
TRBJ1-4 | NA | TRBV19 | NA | CASSIVAEGNEKLFF | TGTGCCAGTAGTATAGTAGCTGAAGGAAATGAAAAACTGTTTTTT
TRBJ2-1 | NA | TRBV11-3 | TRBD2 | CASSLGGSSYNEQFF | TGTGCCAGCAGCTTAGGCGGGAGCTCCTACAATGAGCAGTTCTTC
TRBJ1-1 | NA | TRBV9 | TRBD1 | CASSGGTGWNTEAFF | TGTGCCAGCAGCGGAGGGACAGGGTGGAACACTGAAGCTTTCTTT
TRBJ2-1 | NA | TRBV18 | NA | CASSPGYQGINNEQFF | TGTGCCAGCTCACCGGGTTATCAGGGTATAAACAATGAGCAGTTCTTC
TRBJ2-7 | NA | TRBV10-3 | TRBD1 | CAISESRQGANEQYF | TGTGCCATCAGTGAGTCGAGACAGGGGGCCAACGAGCAGTACTTC
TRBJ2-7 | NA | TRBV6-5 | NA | CASSYFQQSYEQYF | TGTGCCAGCAGTTACTTTCAGCAGTCCTACGAGCAGTACTTC
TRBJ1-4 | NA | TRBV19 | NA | CATRSRATNEKLFF | TGTGCCACCCGATCCAGGGCAACTAATGAAAAACTGTTTTTT
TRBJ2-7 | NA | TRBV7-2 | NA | CASSLYYEQYF | TGTGCCAGCAGCTTGTACTACGAGCAGTACTTC
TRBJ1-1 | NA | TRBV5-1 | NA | CASSLLNTEAFF | TGCGCCAGCAGCTTGTTGAACACTGAAGCTTTCTTT
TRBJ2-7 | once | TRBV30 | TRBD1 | CAWSHLQSQGAGEQYF | TGTGCCTGGAGTCACCTACAGTCACAGGGGGCTGGGGAGCAGTACTTC
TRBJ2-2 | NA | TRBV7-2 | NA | CASSLLGLGGELFF | TGTGCCAGCAGCTTATTGGGGTTGGGCGGGGAGCTGTTTTTT